This T cell receptor beta chain is from a study of T-cell reconstitution after alpha-beta-depleted transplantation in children listed by TCRdb under 2016. With regard to the full study: T-cell immune reconstitution after TCRalphabeta/CD19-depleted allogeneic hematopoietic cell transplantation in children was quantitatively tracked in the study by means of TCR repertoire profiling. The full study reports these points: The apparently early recovery of alphabetaT-cell counts about two months after transplant reportedly depended on only several hundred rapidly expanded clones that came from non-depleted graft cells. In some patients, high TCRbeta diversity at day 60 was attributed to recipient T cells and intrathymic progenitors that had survived conditioning. Hyperexpanded clone frequencies declined over subsequent months; after one year, T-cell counts and TCRbeta diversity were mostly attributed to newly produced T cells.

V is cut by 2 bases and J by 6 bases, and the space between the germline ends is 16 bases. Including cysteine and phenylalanine, the CDR3 has 15 amino acids. Only the CDR3 DNA is retained, 45 bases long and in frame from the first base. CDR1 and CDR2 were assigned from the germline V gene (reference sequence) as SEHNR and FQNEAQ. Libraries were prepared through PCR. Instrument used: Illumina HiSeq 2500. Molecular barcoding was employed in the preparation of TCR libraries, with unique molecular identifiers being used to normalize TCRbeta repertoire quantification. The public reads were quality trimmed at Q25 with fastp and then assembled into clones with MiXCR by TCRdb, keeping productive beta chains. Records with the same CDR3 protein are collapsed into one entry carrying the most frequent genes and DNA. A total of 5,100 or so distinct CDR3 sequences appear in this sample, about a quarter of them only once. The ten largest clones add up to approximately 35% of the sample.

In its sample, this clonotype comes out as medium-sized (0.01 to 0.1%). No cognate antigen has been identified for it. Base qualities are missing; no much larger clone stands one base away. This sample's time point label indicates: day 60 (about 2 months) after transplantation. The intended sense of this specimen's treatment or condition label: allogeneic hematopoietic cell transplantation with graft depleted of TCRalphabeta T cells and CD19 B cells. Transplant recipients were children who received TCRalphabeta/CD19-depleted allogeneic hematopoietic cell grafts. The chain employs TRBV7-9 and TRBJ1-1, with the D gene not confidently named. The starting material was PBMCs, mostly from graft donor cells, obtained 60 days after TCRalphabeta/CD19-depleted stem cell transplant. This TCR was recovered from a male patient between 2 and 15 years old who had a stem cell transplant for acute lymphoblastic leukemia, so the T cells may come from the graft donor. The CDR3 reads as follows: CASSLPVWVNPEAFF. The sequence in DNA is TGTGCCAGCAGCTTACCCGTATGGGTAAACCCTGAAGCTTTCTTT.